The clone carrying this TCR beta chain was found many times. The sample comes from a study of CD8 T cells in ankylosing spondylitis. In TCRdb, the 5' RACE reads were re-called with MiXCR into one record per CDR3 protein. This sample carries some 140,000 distinct CDR3 sequences, roughly 8% of them seen once, and the ten largest clones take 7.3%. Germline assignment: CDR1 DFQATT and CDR2 SNEGSKA (reference sequence). There are 11 residues in the CDR3. Deletions cut 1 base from V and 3 bases from J, with 4 bases between. The sequence came from a male donor with ankylosing spondylitis. Sequenced sample: synovial fluid, either unsorted or a sorted T cell fraction (not recorded which). V usage is TRBV20-1 and J usage is TRBJ2-7; unclear D gene. CDR3 sequence (DNA): TGCAGTGCTAGAGCAGTCTACGAGCAGTACTTC. Translating gives CSARAVYEQYF.